This entry describes one TCR beta chain. Compared with germline, one end of the junction differs, possibly owing to a read error. This CDR3 has 18 residues. Germline CDR1 SEHNR, CDR2 FQNEAQ (reference sequence). This specimen comes from a study of molecular identifiers for immune sequencing clone quantification. Every naive CD8 library was made from between about 18,000 and 1,100,000 sorted cells with 10%, 30% or 50% RNA. Naive CD8 T cells were picked out by sorting for CD8+CD4-CCR7+CD45RA+. One entry per CDR3 protein, called by TCRdb with MiXCR from the PCR reads. This sample has around 460,000 distinct CDR3 sequences, with roughly 24% found just once.

The rearrangement joins TRBV7-9 to TRBJ1-5; 7 bases match TRBD1. The sequencing input was naive CD8+ T cells from blood, with Jurkat cell RNA spiked in. Described subset: FACS-sorted CD8+CD4-CCR7+CD45RA+ naive T cells. This sequence originates from a human donor in good health. Some libraries in this study had Jurkat cell RNA spiked in. CDR3: CAGSSPKRDRLSNQPQHF. The CDR3 DNA is TGTGCCGGCAGCTCCCCCAAACGGGACAGACTAAGCAATCAGCCCCAGCATTTT.